This T cell receptor (beta chain) was profiled in a study of tumor and adjacent non-tumor tissue in lung cancer. About the research overall: Aged about 31 to 76 years, patients included roughly ten men and roughly 5 women with stage I to III disease.

The CDR3 spans 17 residues. After removal of 5 bases from V and 10 bases from J, the junction contained 18 bases not matched to a gene. The germline gives CDR1 MNHNS, CDR2 SASEGT. Three rounds of nested PCR, following a modified ARM-PCR protocol, produced the TCRbeta library. TCRdb processed the multiplex PCR reads anew with MiXCR; each CDR3 protein has one entry. The table records roughly 43,000 distinct CDR3 sequences, over 55% of them present only once. RNA was extracted from bulk tissue without any cell sorting. The normal lung tissue was taken more than 3 cm from the tumor edge. This TCR was recovered from a man aged 50 to 59 with non-small cell lung cancer. The chain is built from TRBV6-1 and TRBJ1-1; 11 nucleotides line up with TRBD1. The sequencing sample was made of distant non-tumor lung tissue. CDR3: CASSIKRPRTGGIAAFF. The DNA of the CDR3 is TGTGCCAGCAGTATTAAACGTCCCAGGACAGGGGGCATCGCAGCTTTCTTT.